This entry lists 19 T cell receptor beta chains sequenced from one sample in a study of blood T cells in healthy people across ages. Primers used in a second PCR of about 6 to 12 cycles were a sample-barcoded 5' primer and a J-beta primer mix. TCRdb ran MiXCR on the 5' RACE reads and lists one entry per CDR3 protein. This table has some 900,000 distinct CDR3 sequences, under 50% appearing once. The sequencing input was blood. The receptors come from a young man in good health.

V and J are TRBV28 and TRBJ2-1; a weak D match, TRBD1 (6 bases). CDR3 length: 13 amino acids. CDR1 is MDHEN, CDR2 SYDVKM, per germline. The germline V and J ends were trimmed by 7 bases and 4 bases, with 11 bases remaining between them. The chain's CDR3 is CASKTGWYNEQFF. The CDR3 coding sequence is TGTGCCAGCAAAACAGGGTGGTACAATGAGCAGTTCTTC.

The chain is built from TRBV7-2 and TRBJ2-4; D perhaps matches TRBD2 (5 bases). The J call may be mistaken, given a closer DNA end match to TRBJ2-7. This CDR3 is built from 13 residues. Germline V gene data show CDR1 as SGHTA and CDR2 as FQGNSA. The CDR3 here is CASSFEGLGEQYF. The CDR3 coding sequence is TGTGCCAGCAGCTTTGAGGGTTTAGGCGAGCAGTACTTC.

For this clonotype: This clone may be a read error of a much larger clone one base away. The genes are TRBV6-2 or TRBV6-3 and TRBJ2-4; D perhaps matches TRBD1 (5 bases). The CDR3 is made up of 11 amino acids. Germline assignment: CDR1 MNHEY and CDR2 SVGEGT. V was trimmed by 8 bases and J by 13 bases, leaving 15 bases between them. CDR3 sequence reads: CASGRALEQYF. DNA for the CDR3: TGTGCCAGCGGCAGGGCTCTGGAGCAGTACTTC.

There are a few counts of this clonotype. The chain recombines TRBV5-1 with TRBJ2-7, with a tentative D call TRBD1 (5 bases). The germline V gene encodes CDR1 SGHRS and CDR2 YFSETQ. This CDR3 contains 12 residues. The V gene lost 8 bases and the J gene lost 3 bases, with 12 bases spanning the gap. CDR3 sequence (DNA): TGCGCCAGTAAAGATGACAGCTACGAGCAGTACTTC. This translates into CASKDDSYEQYF.

The chain recombines TRBV27 with TRBJ2-1; TRBD2 is a possible D gene (6 bases). This CDR3 comprises 15 residues. CDR1 is MNHEY and CDR2 is SMNVEV in the germline V gene (reference sequence). V dropped 2 bases and J dropped 1 base, with 9 bases sitting between them. This CDR3 is CASSLGTHSYNEQFF. The CDR3 DNA reads TGTGCCAGCAGTTTAGGGACTCATTCCTACAATGAGCAGTTCTTC.

The chain joins TRBV29-1 to TRBJ2-5; 7 bases are a match to TRBD2. Germline V CDR1 and CDR2: SQVTM, ANQGSEA. The CDR3 totals 17 residues. With 4 bases clipped from V and 3 bases from J, the junction kept 17 bases outside the gene matches. The CDR3 here is CSVVISGSRAGKETQYF. The CDR3 nucleotides are TGCAGCGTTGTGATCTCGGGGAGTCGAGCGGGAAAAGAGACCCAGTACTTC.

This clonotype was counted only a few times. A read error may account for a junction end that differs from germline. The rearrangement joins TRBV7-2 to TRBJ1-2; D perhaps matches TRBD1 (6 bases). CDR3 size: 16 residues. CDR1 SGHTA and CDR2 FQGNSA come from the germline V gene. The chain's CDR3 is CASSLGPIRGNGGYTF. The DNA of the CDR3 is TGTGCCAGTAGCTTAGGCCCAATAAGGGGGAATGGCGGCTACACCTTC.

The table lists this clonotype with a few counts. This sequence joins TRBV6-5 and TRBJ1-2; D possibly corresponds to TRBD1 (6 bases). This CDR3 spans 14 amino acids. Looked up from germline, CDR1 is MNHEY and CDR2 is SVGAGI. Between the trimmed V and J ends, which lost 0 bases and 6 bases, there was a span of 11 bases. CDR3 residues: CASSYSWGADGYTF. As DNA, the CDR3 is TGTGCCAGCAGTTACTCGTGGGGGGCGGATGGCTACACCTTC.

In its sample, this clonotype was seen a few times. V is TRBV7-2 and J is TRBJ2-7; D uncertain. V lost 8 bases, J lost 1 base, and 9 bases lay in between. Germline V gene sequence: CDR1 SGHTA, CDR2 FQGNSA. This CDR3 spans 12 amino acids. CDR3 in amino acids: CASRGRSYEQYF. The CDR3 bases are TGTGCCAGCCGCGGACGGTCCTACGAGCAGTACTTC.

As for this clonotype: A much larger clone lies one base from this, so it may be a read error. The CDR3 DNA reads TGTGCCGGCAGTGAAGTTAGCGGGGCGGATACGCAGTATTTT. As protein: CAGSEVSGADTQYF. The chain is built from TRBV6-1 and TRBJ2-3, with 8 bases lining up with TRBD2. Germline CDR1 is MNHNS and CDR2 is SASEGT. This CDR3 is built from 14 residues.

V gene TRBV3-1 combines with J gene TRBJ1-2, with 9 positions matching TRBD1. The CDR3 has 12 amino acids. Trimming took 8 bases from V and 3 from J; bases not matched to a gene: 1. Germline V gives CDR1 LGHDT, CDR2 YNNKEL (reference sequence). The CDR3 here is CASGDRDYGYTF. The DNA for the CDR3 is TGTGCCAGCGGGGACAGGGACTATGGCTACACCTTC.

This sequence joins TRBV7-9 and TRBJ1-2; D not certain. V shed 1 base and J shed 3 bases, with 6 bases lying between them. The CDR3 totals 13 residues. Per germline, CDR1 SEHNR and CDR2 FQNEAQ (reference sequence). The CDR3 region is CASSLVSHYGYTF. DNA for the CDR3: TGTGCCAGCAGCTTAGTCAGTCACTATGGCTACACCTTC.

The chain joins TRBV10-3 to TRBJ2-1; no definite D call. This CDR3 has 15 amino acids. V lost 2 bases to trimming and J lost 1 base, with 9 bases between them. CDR1 ENHRY and CDR2 SYGVKD come from the germline V gene. The CDR3 nucleotides are TGTGCCATCAGTGAGGGAGACAATTCCTACAATGAGCAGTTCTTC. Translating it yields CAISEGDNSYNEQFF.

This clonotype was observed at least ten times. The CDR3: CSAKYIAGATDTQYF. The CDR3 DNA follows: TGCAGTGCTAAATACATAGCGGGGGCCACAGATACGCAGTATTTT. This sequence joins TRBV20-1 and TRBJ2-3; 9 bases map to TRBD2. Germline assignment: CDR1 DFQATT and CDR2 SNEGSKA (reference sequence). V dropped 4 bases and J dropped 2; count of bases not matched to a gene: 7. The CDR3 consists of 15 residues.

This clonotype was found many times. The chain has TRBV6-4 and TRBJ2-5; 9 positions match TRBD2. Looked up from germline, CDR1 is MRHNA and CDR2 is SNTAGT. With 4 bases clipped from V and 1 base from J, the junction kept 4 bases outside the gene matches. This CDR3 region has 15 residues. The CDR3 bases are TGTGCCAGCAGTGTACATAGCGGGGGCCAAGAGACCCAGTACTTC. This gives the protein CASSVHSGGQETQYF.

This clonotype was observed a single time. The chain has TRBV27 and TRBJ1-2; D not certain. The CDR3 length is 19 residues. V lost 4 bases and J lost 3, with 27 bases in between. The germline V gene encodes CDR1 MNHEY and CDR2 SMNVEV (reference sequence). The CDR3 spells CASSSFPGLPRPEDYGYTF. In nucleotides, the CDR3 is TGTGCCAGCAGTTCGTTCCCGGGGTTACCCCGTCCTGAGGACTATGGCTACACCTTC.

This chain joins TRBV20-1 and TRBJ1-2; D unclear. The germline V gene encodes CDR1 DFQATT and CDR2 SNEGSKA (reference sequence). The CDR3 is made up of 12 amino acids. The CDR3 sequence is CSRGPLNYGYTF. The DNA for the CDR3 is TGCAGCCGAGGGCCCTTGAACTATGGCTACACCTTC.

The chain is built from TRBV3-1 and TRBJ1-2, with D maybe TRBD1 (5 bases). This CDR3 is built from 15 residues. Trimming cost V 5 bases and J 4 bases, with 17 bases left between them. Germline CDR1 and CDR2: LGHDT and YNNKEL (reference sequence). The CDR3 DNA follows: TGTGCCAGCAGCTTAACCTCGGGACGGGCCTATGGCTACACCTTC. The encoded protein is CASSLTSGRAYGYTF.

This rearrangement joins TRBV2 to TRBJ2-5; D not resolved. In germline, CDR1 is SNHLY, CDR2 FYNNEI. V was cut by 5 bases and J by 4 bases, with 5 bases left in between. The CDR3 loop spans 11 amino acids. DNA of the CDR3: TGTGCCAGCAGTCCGATAGAGACCCAGTACTTC. Translation: CASSPIETQYF.